These 12 T cell receptor beta chains were sequenced from one sample in a study of CD8 T cells in Susac syndrome. Reverse transcription used about 0.5 to 1 ug RNA and random hexamers. TCRdb itself ran the immunoSEQ multiplex PCR reads through MiXCR, one entry per CDR3 protein. The sample consists of some 120,000 distinct CDR3 sequences, about 95% of them appearing once. The specimen was CD4+ T cells from PBMCs. Receptor source: a human donor in good health.

The rearrangement uses TRBV3-1 and TRBJ1-2, with 8 nucleotides matching TRBD1. The CDR3 has 14 amino acids. Trimming took 3 bases from V and 4 from J; bases not matched to a gene: 4. Germline V gene lookup returns CDR1 LGHDT and CDR2 YNNKEL (reference sequence). The CDR3, as DNA: TGTGCCAGCAGCCAGGAGGACAGGGTCTATGGCTACACCTTC. Its translation: CASSQEDRVYGYTF.

The chain joins TRBV4-3 to TRBJ2-2, with no clear D. From germline, CDR1 is LGHNA and CDR2 YSLEER. The CDR3 loop spans 16 amino acids. The V and J ends lost 0 bases and 6 bases respectively, with 14 bases between them. CDR3 DNA: TGCGCCAGCAGCCAAGATGGATTCCTAGTTGCCGGGGAGCTGTTTTTT. Its translation is CASSQDGFLVAGELFF.

The chain links TRBV29-1 to TRBJ2-2, with 7 positions matching TRBD2. The CDR3 has 14 amino acids. CDR1 SQVTM and CDR2 ANQGSEA come from the germline V gene. Trimming took 4 bases from V and 0 from J; bases not matched to a gene: 2. The CDR3 loop is CSVVGRTNTGELFF. As DNA, the CDR3 is TGCAGCGTTGTCGGGAGGACGAACACCGGGGAGCTGTTTTTT.

The V gene is TRBV7-9, the J gene TRBJ2-5; 7 nucleotides agree with TRBD2. From germline, CDR1 is SEHNR and CDR2 FQNEAQ (reference sequence). The CDR3 is made up of 13 amino acids. Trimming cost V 2 bases and J 4 bases; bases outside gene matches: 1. Here the CDR3 reads CASSLIAGETQYF. CDR3 DNA sequence: TGTGCCAGCAGCTTAATAGCGGGAGAGACCCAGTACTTC.

The chain recombines TRBV25-1 with TRBJ2-3; a possible D gene is TRBD2 (6 bases). The V end was cut by 8 bases, the J end by 3 bases, with 18 bases between. Germline values: CDR1 MGHDK, CDR2 SYGVNS. This CDR3 is built from 15 residues. Here the CDR3 reads CASSSSAGTTDTQYF. In nucleotides, the CDR3 is TGTGCCAGCTCGTCTAGCGCGGGCACTACAGATACGCAGTATTTT.

This sequence joins TRBV20-1 and TRBJ2-7, with D possibly matching TRBD2 (6 bases). Per the germline V gene, CDR1 is DFQATT and CDR2 is SNEGSKA (reference sequence). The CDR3 runs to 15 residues. V was pared by 0 bases and J by 2 bases, with 14 bases between. The CDR3 DNA sequence: TGCAGTGCTAGAGATTCGGGGAGGCCAACCTACGAGCAGTACTTC. This translates into CSARDSGRPTYEQYF.

The chain combines TRBV5-1 with TRBJ2-1; 9 bases fit TRBD2. V trimming: 4 bases; J trimming: 10 bases; junction bases outside the gene matches: 9. CDR3 length: 14 residues. Germline-derived CDR1 and CDR2 are SGHRS and YFSETQ. CDR3 region: CASSIIAGEAEQFF. The DNA of the CDR3 is TGCGCCAGCAGCATAATAGCGGGAGAAGCGGAGCAGTTCTTC.

A single count supports this clonotype. The rearrangement uses TRBV12-3 or TRBV12-4 and TRBJ1-5; D uncertain. The V gene lost 5 bases and the J gene lost 4 bases, with 6 bases spanning the gap. The CDR3 covers 12 residues. The CDR3 nucleotides are TGTGCCAGCAGTCCCCAAAATCAGCCCCAGCATTTT. Translated: CASSPQNQPQHF.

The rearrangement joins TRBV4-1 to TRBJ1-5, with D possibly being TRBD1 (5 bases). V shed 0 bases and J shed 9 bases, with 18 bases lying between them. The CDR3 extends over 16 amino acids. In germline, CDR1 is MGHRA, CDR2 YSYEKL. Written as DNA, the CDR3 is TGCGCCAGCAGCCAAGATCAAGCCCGGGGGACGTTGCCCCAGCATTTT. Translation gives CASSQDQARGTLPQHF.

This chain links TRBV19 with TRBJ1-5; D remains unclear. This CDR3 comprises 13 residues. Looked up from germline, CDR1 is LNHDA and CDR2 is SQIVND (reference sequence). Trimming removed 0 bases at V and 5 bases at J, with 5 bases between. DNA for the CDR3: TGTGCCAGTAGTATAGATCAGGATCAGCCCCAGCATTTT. Its protein is CASSIDQDQPQHF.

The chain carries TRBV7-9 and TRBJ1-1; 8 bases are shared with TRBD1. After removal of 0 bases from V and 3 bases from J, the junction contained 0 bases not matched to a gene. Germline loops: CDR1 SEHNR, CDR2 FQNEAQ (reference sequence). CDR3 size: 14 residues. The CDR3 sequence: CASSLATGDTEAFF. The DNA of the CDR3 is TGTGCCAGCAGCTTAGCGACAGGGGACACTGAAGCTTTCTTT.

The chain is built from TRBV30 and TRBJ2-1, with D hard to call. V dropped 4 bases and J dropped 1 base, with 14 bases sitting between them. CDR3 size: 15 residues. Germline V gene sequence: CDR1 GTSNPN, CDR2 SVGIG (reference sequence). CDR3 protein: CAWNEVEVSYNEQFF. The DNA of the CDR3 is TGTGCCTGGAATGAAGTGGAAGTATCCTACAATGAGCAGTTCTTC.